Reported below is one T cell receptor beta chain. Its antigen is unknown. The input lacks base qualities; no much larger clone sits a single base away. The trim is 0 bases for V and 6 bases for J, with a gap of 11 bases between the germline ends. According to the germline V gene, CDR1 reads LGHNA and CDR2 reads YSLEER. The CDR3, from cysteine to phenylalanine, totals 14 residues. Only the CDR3 portion is preserved as DNA: 42 bases, with reading frame beginning at the first base. Using the deep immunoSEQ assay, TCR CDR3 regions were amplified from genomic DNA by multiplex PCR. For each cell subset, the extracted genomic DNA was distributed evenly across all wells of several immunoSEQ 96-well plates, and each plate served as one replicate. For unsorted PBMC, roughly 300 ng of genomic DNA, equivalent to approximately 30,000 T cell genomes, went into each replicate PCR. Unsorted PBMC genomic DNA was sequenced across ten immunoSEQ deep assay plates. The purified libraries were quantified using a Qubit 3.0 fluorometer, sized with a Bioanalyzer 2100, and then quantified again using the KAPA Library Quantification kit. Each immunoSEQ 96-well plate was sequenced on its own single-read 150-cycle Illumina NextSeq 550 flow cell. Per the original workflow: Because the immunoSEQ output included only junctional sequences and no quality scores, the filtering could not be the same as the filtering used for full-length reads. Sequences were annotated with PyIR, a Python wrapper for IgBLAST v1.9, and V/J genes and CDR3 were assigned using IMGT germline references. Reads were filtered out if the reads had weak V/J assignments (E-value above 1e-6), no CDR3, stop codons, out-of-frame junctions, or ambiguous translated residues. V3J clonotypes were defined as sequences sharing the same inferred V gene, J gene, and CDR3 amino acid sequence. Percentage overlap between repertoires was calculated by dividing the number of shared unique clonotypes by the size of the smaller repertoire. Richness of each repertoire was evaluated using RTK rarefaction, the Chao1 estimator, and Recon v2.1 estimates of unobserved clonotypes. The table comes from immuneACCESS by way of TCRdb, which keeps in-frame sequences with V and J called. Part of the clones is missing from these tables; in studies checked, under half for an unresolved V gene and the rest for unknown reasons. V, J and clone size are those of that table, while D and trimming were read from the DNA. The sample table shows fewer than 550,000 clones, and about 80% are seen once. About an eighth of the sample rests with the top ten.

The data were obtained in a study of shared clonotypes between healthy human individuals (dated by TCRdb to about 2020). About the study as a whole: The cohort included three men and a couple of women between 18 and 49 years of age. To estimate repertoire size and how much clonotype sharing occurs between individuals, the study deeply sequenced the blood TCR repertoires of about 5 healthy adults. Different laboratories and diverse techniques were used to prepare libraries and sequence TCR repertoires, to increase sequencing depth and limit assay-specific biases. Leukapheresis yielded between about 0.9 and 10 billion PBMCs per donor. Study-level results and caveats: Sampling was restricted to blood, and TCR repertoires in tissues likely differ from the TCR repertoires found in blood. Because the study included only a small number of donors, the genetic and exposure-history diversity represented was limited. Based on pairwise subsampling, the degree of clonotype sharing among donors was expected to be affected by sequencing depth.

The donors were healthy, HIV-negative adults who had no recently reported acute infections or vaccinations. Every donor was a Caucasian adult living in Nashville, Tennessee, USA. In the unsorted samples, 90 million or so PBMCs were counted, and genomic DNA was extracted using the QIAamp DNA Blood Mini kit. Blood was obtained by leukapheresis, after which PBMCs were separated by Ficoll-Histopaque density gradient centrifugation and cryopreserved in liquid nitrogen vapor phase. This clonotype was sampled from a middle-aged woman in good health. Some clones in this sample may be carry-over from other donors' samples. Recombination connected TRBV4-3 to TRBJ1-1; the D gene is unclear. Sequenced sample: PBMCs. The CDR3 region: CASSQESPAAEAFF. The sequenced DNA is TGCGCCAGCAGCCAAGAATCACCGGCGGCTGAAGCTTTCTTT.